Listed here is a single T cell receptor (beta chain). Its antigen remains unknown. Tagging with unique molecular identifiers was a feature of the TCR beta cDNA libraries. With roughly 0.85 to 11 million T cells as the source, 500,000 to 650,000 cDNA molecules resulted. TCRdb processed the PCR reads anew with MiXCR; each CDR3 protein has one entry. This sample has 450,000 or so distinct CDR3 sequences, with around 40% found just once. The entry originates in a study of post-analysis software for immune sequencing data. Background on the study: Multiple sclerosis in the patients followed relapsing-remitting, secondary progressive and progressive-relapsing courses. General observations from the study: By F measure, strong co-clustering occurred among samples prepared in the same batch. Among multiple sclerosis patients, normalized Chao1 diversity was significantly below that of controls. Comparison of patients with controls showed 4 to 6 TRBV segments more frequent in patients, TRBV5-6, TRBV5-1 and TRBV20-1 among them.

CDR3 size: 15 residues. The ends were cut back, 0 bases at V and 4 bases at J, with 11 bases in the middle. CDR1 is ENHRY, CDR2 SYGVKD, per germline. The receptor comes from a girl between 10 and 17 years old with multiple sclerosis. Sequencing input: blood. This chain joins TRBV10-3 and TRBJ2-3; a possible D gene is TRBD1 (6 bases). In DNA, the CDR3 is TGTGCCATCAGTGAGTCCGGCAGGGGAGCAGATACGCAGTATTTT. The encoded protein is CAISESGRGADTQYF.